This T cell receptor (beta chain) was profiled in a study of T cell responses to AZD1222 COVID-19 vaccine (dated by TCRdb to the early 2020s). With respect to the entire study: Because spike-specific TCR depth and breadth did not differ between the two schedules, AZD1222 recipients who got a second dose at roughly 4 weeks were pooled with those who got a second dose at roughly 12 weeks. Trial participants were enrolled by age into subgroups of 18-55, 56-69 and 70-plus years, and around 150, 29 and 61 TCR-sequenced participants, respectively, were included in these subgroups. A total of under 250 trial participants underwent TCR sequencing, of whom 200 to 220 had received two doses of AZD1222 and around 25 had received two doses of the MenACWY control vaccine. Overall results and qualifications from the work: Because no day 14 peak-response samples were available, repertoires were characterized only after the peak T cell response. The 56-69-year group was small, and its depth increase did not reach significance, likely because of low power. Spike-specific TCR breadth and depth rose significantly after two AZD1222 doses compared with day 0 and with MenACWY recipients. Epitopes outside the regions mutated in the B.1.351 and B.1.1.7 variants were reportedly recognized by nearly half of the unique spike-specific TCRs. Conclusions about previously exposed vaccinees were limited because only six AZD1222 recipients were SARS-CoV-2 seropositive at baseline. Participants were mostly white British, with more females than males. The authors suggested clonal diversity may have been underestimated. Vaccine-associated CD4 TCRs spanned the whole spike protein, with dominant responses in regions 160-218 and 743-854.

The sample's time point label, in plain terms: baseline before first vaccination. Samples from vaccinated people were obtained from the UK trials COV001 and COV002, which included a single-blind randomized controlled phase 2/3 trial of AZD1222 (ChAdOx1 nCoV-19) in healthy adults. For TCRbeta chain sequencing, PBMC samples were collected from trial participants at day 0 and at day 28 after the second dose. The CDR3 regions of human TCRbeta chains were subjected to immunosequencing. Per the authors' processing: Repertoire TCRs were checked for matches against a reference library of SARS-CoV-2-specific TCRs that had been generated using the MIRA antigen-specificity platform. Breadth meant the fraction of unique TCRs that were SARS-CoV-2-associated, whereas depth meant the fraction of total T cells that were SARS-CoV-2-associated. Each spike-specific TCR was assigned to its reactive spike region and to a CD4 or CD8 class using the MIRA data. Log10-transformed breadth and depth values were compared by one-way ANOVA with Sidak's multiple comparisons tests. TCRdb limited this immuneACCESS table to in-frame rearrangements with V and J called. A share of clones is missing; checked studies link under half to unresolved V genes, and the rest is unexplained. V and J calls plus clone size are reproduced from that table; the DNA served to infer D and trimming. The sample table shows around 120,000 clones, and around 94% are seen once. Under 2.5% of the sample is taken by the ten largest.

Concerning this clone itself: Its antigen is currently not known. No base quality values were provided; no much bigger clone lies one nucleotide off.

CDR1 SGDLS and CDR2 YYNGEE were looked up in the germline V gene. The CDR3 runs 14 residues from the cysteine to the phenylalanine. Only the CDR3 DNA stays, 42 bases, in frame from base 1. V loses 0 bases of germline sequence and J loses 6 bases, and the interval between the two ends is 12 bases. This receptor chain uses TRBV9 and TRBJ1-2, with TRBD1 tentatively as D gene (6 bases match). Sequencing was performed on peripheral blood, taken on day 0 of AZD1222 vaccination. This clonotype was obtained from an adult in good health. The CDR3 amino acid sequence is: CASSVAGGEDGYTF. The nucleotide sequence is given as TGTGCCAGCAGCGTAGCCGGGGGCGAGGATGGCTACACCTTC.